This T cell receptor beta chain appears in the sequencing data of a study of beta chain features in type 1 diabetes (dated by TCRdb to between 2018 and 2020). Regarding the complete study: Mean age, gender distribution, total cell number and subset yield did not differ between patients and healthy donors. A total of roughly 100,000,000 sorted cells were examined across all samples, and the number of cells per subset was strongly correlated with RNA yield. Regulatory and stem cell-like memory subsets were isolated from only 8 patients and about eight healthy donors, whereas naive and central memory subsets came from all 28 donors. The study compared the TCRB repertoires of sorted circulating CD4+ T cell subsets in recently diagnosed type 1 diabetes patients with those in matched healthy donors. General conclusions and limits of the study: At VDJ recombination sites, patients with type 1 diabetes made fewer insertions and deleted more nucleotides, a pattern implying thymic rearrangement abnormalities. Shorter templates might be favored by PCR, yet because patient and control samples were amplified and corrected together, any such skew would affect both groups equally. Only small numbers of individuals were included in the HLA sub-analyses, which left unresolved whether HLA type had any influence on TCRB rearrangement. A moderate but significant shortening of TCRB CDR3 length was observed in type 1 diabetes patients in all four CD4+ subsets. Because cDNA rather than genomic DNA was sequenced, highly expressing activated cells could have been over-represented, although no difference in activation and CD3 levels was found between groups. Naive, central memory and regulatory TCRB repertoires appeared to be more similar among patients than among healthy donors.

The CDR3 contains 12 residues, cysteine and phenylalanine counted. Only CDR3 DNA remains: 36 bases, in frame from the first base. CDR1 and CDR2, looked up from the germline V gene, are SQVTM and ANQGSEA. V is cut by 5 bases and J by 8 bases, and the space between the germline ends is 12 bases. A single peripheral blood draw of 95 to 150 mL on average was collected from each donor into heparinised tubes. A BD FACSAria II was used to sort naive, central memory, regulatory and stem cell-like memory CD4+ T cells with a panel that included CD45RO, CCR7, CD25, CD127, CD95 and CD27. Purity was above 95% for every sorted population. PBMCs were isolated right away by Lymphoprep density gradient centrifugation and were stained directly, without culture. To minimize batch effects, samples were stained and sorted in pairs, one healthy donor with one patient per experiment. The entire isolated RNA was reverse transcribed using the High Capacity cDNA Reverse Transcription Kit, and thus expressed TCRB transcripts were sequenced. Deep immunoSEQ sequencing was applied to naive, central memory and regulatory T cell samples, giving an average of roughly 3.5 million total reads per sample. Sorted cells were lysed in RLT buffer and RNA was extracted with DNase-treated RNeasy Micro or Mini kits, depending on cell number. To prevent cross-contamination, every cell subset was processed on its own, while patient and healthy donor samples were processed together. The immunoSEQ multiplex PCR was used to amplify TCRB sequences from cDNA, yielding 87-bp fragments that span the CDR3 region. The amplicons were sequenced using the Illumina HiSeq platform. In the paper's pipeline: PCR bias was corrected computationally using synthetic template baselines, and reads within Hamming distance 2 were collapsed, with unmergeable singletons discarded. Reads were aligned against IMGT so that V, D and J genes, CDR3 length and insertions or deletions at six rearrangement sites could be assigned. Clonotype counts were normalized to sorted cell number within each subset before computing true diversity and Gini coefficients with the tcR R package. The overlap coefficient, calculated on TCRB nucleotide sequences, was used to measure repertoire sharing. Out-of-frame TCRB sequences from naive cells were analyzed to stand in for the pre-selection repertoire. The table was pulled from immuneACCESS by TCRdb, which kept in-frame rearrangements only. Such tables lose some clones; where checked, under half of the loss comes from unresolved V genes, and the rest has no known cause. That table supplies the V and J calls and clone size; D and trimming were determined from the DNA. Within this sample are 160,000 or so clones, with around 63% of them counted one time only. The top ten clones comprise approximately 0.09% of the sample.

Remarks on this clone: Its antigen is still unknown. No much larger clone is present one base from it, and per-base qualities are unavailable.

This sequence uses TRBV29-1 and TRBJ1-4, with the D gene call left open. The clonotype was recovered from a man under 40 with type 1 diabetes. The sample comprised naive CD4+ T cells from blood. According to the study, the label for this sample's cell subset or site signals: true naive CD4+ T cells. The CDR3 has the sequence CSVQKQGEKLFF. In nucleotide form, the sequence is TGCAGCGTTCAGAAGCAAGGAGAAAAACTGTTTTTT.